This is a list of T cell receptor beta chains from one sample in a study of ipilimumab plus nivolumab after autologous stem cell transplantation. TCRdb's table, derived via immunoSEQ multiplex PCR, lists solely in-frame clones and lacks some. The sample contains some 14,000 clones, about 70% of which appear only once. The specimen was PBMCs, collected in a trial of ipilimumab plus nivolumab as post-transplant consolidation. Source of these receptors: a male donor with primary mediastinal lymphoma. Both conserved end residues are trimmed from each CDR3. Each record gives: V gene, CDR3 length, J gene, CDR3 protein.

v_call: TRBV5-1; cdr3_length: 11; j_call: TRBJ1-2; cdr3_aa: ASSSWDSDGYT
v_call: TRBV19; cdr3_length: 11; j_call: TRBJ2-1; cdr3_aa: ASRGSSYNEQF
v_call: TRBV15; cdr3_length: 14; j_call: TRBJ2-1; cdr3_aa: ATSSLPVTAYNEQF
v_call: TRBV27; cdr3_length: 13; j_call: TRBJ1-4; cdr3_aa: ASSLSGTGHEKLF
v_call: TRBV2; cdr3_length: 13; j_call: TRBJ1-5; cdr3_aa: ASSEGGWVNQPQH
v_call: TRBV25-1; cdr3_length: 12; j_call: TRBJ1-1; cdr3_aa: ASSEYGRNTEAF
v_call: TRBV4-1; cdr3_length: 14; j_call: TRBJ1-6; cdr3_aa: ASSPSWTGDASPLH
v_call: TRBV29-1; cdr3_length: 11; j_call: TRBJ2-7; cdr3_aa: SVEGPRRDEQY
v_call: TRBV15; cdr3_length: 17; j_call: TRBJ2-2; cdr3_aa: ATSRDAPGLPPNTGELF
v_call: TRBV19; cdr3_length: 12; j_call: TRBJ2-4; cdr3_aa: ATTDRAGKNIQY
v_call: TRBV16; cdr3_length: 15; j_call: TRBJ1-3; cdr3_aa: ASSQSYRTGVMDTIY
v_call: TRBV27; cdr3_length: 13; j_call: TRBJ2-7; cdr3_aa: ASSRSGGGLYEQY
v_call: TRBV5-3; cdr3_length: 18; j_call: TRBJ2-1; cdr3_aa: ARSLESPKCTTNSYNEQF
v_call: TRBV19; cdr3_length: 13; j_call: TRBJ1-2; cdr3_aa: ASSPGTEAPYGYT
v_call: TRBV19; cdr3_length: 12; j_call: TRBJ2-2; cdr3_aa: ATLPNRLTGELF
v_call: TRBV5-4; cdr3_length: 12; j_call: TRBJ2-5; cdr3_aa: ASSRTTGEETQY
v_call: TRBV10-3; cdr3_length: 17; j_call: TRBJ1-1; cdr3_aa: AISQIPGQGRHMNTEAF
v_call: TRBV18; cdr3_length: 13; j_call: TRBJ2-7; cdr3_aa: ASSQTGQGKVEQY
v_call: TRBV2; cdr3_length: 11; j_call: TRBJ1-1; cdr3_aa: ASSGQPNTEAF
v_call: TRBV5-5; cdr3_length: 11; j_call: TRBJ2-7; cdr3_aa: ASSLEWSYEQY
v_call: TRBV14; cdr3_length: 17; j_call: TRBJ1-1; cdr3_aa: ASSQDFGDRGYMNTEAF
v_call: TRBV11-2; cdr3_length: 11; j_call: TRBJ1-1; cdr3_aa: ASSPGPDLRAF
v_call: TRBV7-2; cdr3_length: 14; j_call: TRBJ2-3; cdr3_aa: ASSYTSGRYTDTQY
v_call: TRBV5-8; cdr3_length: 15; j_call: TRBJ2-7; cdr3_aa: ASSLGSRGRNWWEQY
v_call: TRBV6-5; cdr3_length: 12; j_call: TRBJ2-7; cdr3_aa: ASSYRSGEDEQY
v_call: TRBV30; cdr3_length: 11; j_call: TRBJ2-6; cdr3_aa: AWSPDRDNVLT
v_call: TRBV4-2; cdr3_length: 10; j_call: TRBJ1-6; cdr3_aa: ASSRSNSPLH
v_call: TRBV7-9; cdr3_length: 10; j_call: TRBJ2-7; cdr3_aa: ASSLQYYEQY
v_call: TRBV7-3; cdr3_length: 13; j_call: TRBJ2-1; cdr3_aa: ASSFSGRADNEQF
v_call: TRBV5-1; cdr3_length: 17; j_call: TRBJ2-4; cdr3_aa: ASSLTASGGVAAKNIQY
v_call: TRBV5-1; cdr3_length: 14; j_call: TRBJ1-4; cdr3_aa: ASSLSTSLSVEKLF
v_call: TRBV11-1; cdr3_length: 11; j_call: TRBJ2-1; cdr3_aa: ASSLEGYNEQF
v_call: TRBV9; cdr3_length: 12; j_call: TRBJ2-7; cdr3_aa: ASSAGQGIYEQY
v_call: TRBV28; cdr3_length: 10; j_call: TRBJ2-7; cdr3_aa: ASSQRGPIFY
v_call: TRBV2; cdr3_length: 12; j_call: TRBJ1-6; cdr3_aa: ASRRDRGNSPLH
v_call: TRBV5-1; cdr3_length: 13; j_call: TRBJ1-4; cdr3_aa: ASSPLPGTNEKLF
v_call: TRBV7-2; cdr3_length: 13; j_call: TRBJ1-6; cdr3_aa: ASSFDRPYNSPLH
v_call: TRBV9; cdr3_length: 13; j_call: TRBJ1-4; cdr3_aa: ASSVGPGGNEKLF
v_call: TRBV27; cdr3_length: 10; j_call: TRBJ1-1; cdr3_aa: ASRTAVTEAF
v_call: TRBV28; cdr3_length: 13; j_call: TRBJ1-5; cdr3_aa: ASSLGGQGGQPQH
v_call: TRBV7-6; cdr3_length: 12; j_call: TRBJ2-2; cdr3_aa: ASSLGQGTGELF
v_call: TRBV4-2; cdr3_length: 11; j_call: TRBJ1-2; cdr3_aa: ASSRGQEYGYT
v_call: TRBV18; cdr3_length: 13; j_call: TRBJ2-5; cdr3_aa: ASSSLRGGAETQY
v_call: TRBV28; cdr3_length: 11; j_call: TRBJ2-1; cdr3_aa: ASRASGGNEQF
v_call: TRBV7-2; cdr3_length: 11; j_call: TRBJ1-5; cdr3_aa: ASSFNLNQPQH
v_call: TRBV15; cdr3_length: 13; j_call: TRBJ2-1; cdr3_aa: ATSSGTGSYNEQF
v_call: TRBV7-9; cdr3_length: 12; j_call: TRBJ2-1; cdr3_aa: ASSLSPGAREQF
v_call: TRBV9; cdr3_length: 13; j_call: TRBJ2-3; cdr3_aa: ASSVAGGPVDTQY
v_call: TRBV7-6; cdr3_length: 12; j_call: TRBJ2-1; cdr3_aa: ASSLGLSYNEQF
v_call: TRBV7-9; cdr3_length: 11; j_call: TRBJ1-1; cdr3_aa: ASSLEGGGEAF